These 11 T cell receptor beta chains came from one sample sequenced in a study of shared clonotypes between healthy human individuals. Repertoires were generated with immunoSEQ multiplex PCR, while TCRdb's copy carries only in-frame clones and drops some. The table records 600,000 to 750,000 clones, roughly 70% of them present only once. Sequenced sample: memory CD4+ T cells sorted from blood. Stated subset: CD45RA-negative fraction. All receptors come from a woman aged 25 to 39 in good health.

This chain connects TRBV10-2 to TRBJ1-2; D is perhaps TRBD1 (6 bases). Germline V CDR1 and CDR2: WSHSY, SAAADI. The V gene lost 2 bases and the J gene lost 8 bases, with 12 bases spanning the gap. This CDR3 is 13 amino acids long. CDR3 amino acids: CASSEQGPKGYTF. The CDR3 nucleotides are TGCGCCAGCAGTGAGCAGGGGCCCAAAGGCTACACCTTC.

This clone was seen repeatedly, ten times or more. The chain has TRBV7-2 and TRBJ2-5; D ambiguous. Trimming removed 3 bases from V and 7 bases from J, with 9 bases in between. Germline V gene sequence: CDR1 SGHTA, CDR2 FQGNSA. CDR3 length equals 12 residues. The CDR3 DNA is TGTGCCAGCAGCTTCGGAATAGGGACCCAGTACTTC. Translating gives CASSFGIGTQYF.

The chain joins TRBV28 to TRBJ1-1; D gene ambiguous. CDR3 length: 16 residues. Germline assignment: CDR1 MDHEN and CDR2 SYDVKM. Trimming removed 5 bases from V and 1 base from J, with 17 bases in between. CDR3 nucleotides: TGTGCCAGCAGTCCGCCGGATGTGGTACCGAACACTGAAGCTTTCTTT. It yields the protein CASSPPDVVPNTEAFF.

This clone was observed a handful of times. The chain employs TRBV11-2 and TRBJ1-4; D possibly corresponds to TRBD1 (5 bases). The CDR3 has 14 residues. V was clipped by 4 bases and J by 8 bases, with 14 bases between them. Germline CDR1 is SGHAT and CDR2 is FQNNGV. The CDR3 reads CASSSSGNREKLFF. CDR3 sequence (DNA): TGTGCCAGCAGCTCGTCAGGGAATAGGGAAAAACTGTTTTTT.

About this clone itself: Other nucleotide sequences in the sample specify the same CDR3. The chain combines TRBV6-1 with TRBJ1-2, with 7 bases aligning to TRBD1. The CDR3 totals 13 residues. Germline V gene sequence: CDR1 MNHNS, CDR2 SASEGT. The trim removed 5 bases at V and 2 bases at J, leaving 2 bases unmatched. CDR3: CASSRQGNYGYTF. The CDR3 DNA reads TGTGCCAGCAGTCGACAGGGCAACTATGGCTACACCTTC.

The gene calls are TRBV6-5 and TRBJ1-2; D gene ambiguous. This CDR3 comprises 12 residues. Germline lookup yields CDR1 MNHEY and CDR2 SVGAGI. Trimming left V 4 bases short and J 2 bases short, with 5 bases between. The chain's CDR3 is CASSLNNYGYTF. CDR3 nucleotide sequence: TGTGCCAGCAGTTTAAACAACTATGGCTACACCTTC.

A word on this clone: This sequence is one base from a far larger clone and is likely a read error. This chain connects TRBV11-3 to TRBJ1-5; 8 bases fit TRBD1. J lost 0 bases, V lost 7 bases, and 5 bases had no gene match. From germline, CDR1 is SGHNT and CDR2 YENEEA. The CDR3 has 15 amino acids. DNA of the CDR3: TGTGCCAGCAACTTGGACAGGGCTAGCAATCAGCCCCAGCATTTT. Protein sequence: CASNLDRASNQPQHF.

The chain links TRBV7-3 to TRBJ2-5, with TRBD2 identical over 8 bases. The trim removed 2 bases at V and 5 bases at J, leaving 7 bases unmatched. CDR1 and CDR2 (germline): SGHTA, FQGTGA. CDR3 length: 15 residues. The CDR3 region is CASSLQAGVAETQYF. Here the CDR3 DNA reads TGTGCCAGCAGCTTACAAGCGGGAGTGGCCGAGACCCAGTACTTC.

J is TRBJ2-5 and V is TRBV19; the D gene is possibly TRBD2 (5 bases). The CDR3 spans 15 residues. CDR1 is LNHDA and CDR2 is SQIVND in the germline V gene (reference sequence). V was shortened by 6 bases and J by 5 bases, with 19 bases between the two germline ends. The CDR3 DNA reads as TGTGCCAGTAGGCGGTATGGGGAGAGTTCTGAGACCCAGTACTTC. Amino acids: CASRRYGESSETQYF.

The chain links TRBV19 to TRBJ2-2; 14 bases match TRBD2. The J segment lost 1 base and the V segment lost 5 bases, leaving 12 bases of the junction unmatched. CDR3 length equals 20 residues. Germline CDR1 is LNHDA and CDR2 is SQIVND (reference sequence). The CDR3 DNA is TGTGCCAGTAGTCCCCGCCCGGGACTAGCGGGAGAACTGAACACCGGGGAGCTGTTTTTT. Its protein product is CASSPRPGLAGELNTGELFF. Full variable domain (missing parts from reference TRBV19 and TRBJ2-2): DGGITQSPKYLFRKEGQNVTLSCEQNLNHDAMYWYRQDPGQGLRLIYYSQIVNDFQKGDIAEGYSVSREKKESFPLTVTSAQKNPTAFYLCASSPRPGLAGELNTGELFFGEGSRLTVL.

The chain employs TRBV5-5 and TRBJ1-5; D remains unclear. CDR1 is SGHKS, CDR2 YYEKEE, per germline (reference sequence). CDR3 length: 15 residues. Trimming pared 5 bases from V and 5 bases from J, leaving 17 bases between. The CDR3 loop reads CASSRWTVNDQPQHF. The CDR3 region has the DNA TGTGCCAGCAGTAGATGGACCGTAAACGATCAGCCCCAGCATTTT.